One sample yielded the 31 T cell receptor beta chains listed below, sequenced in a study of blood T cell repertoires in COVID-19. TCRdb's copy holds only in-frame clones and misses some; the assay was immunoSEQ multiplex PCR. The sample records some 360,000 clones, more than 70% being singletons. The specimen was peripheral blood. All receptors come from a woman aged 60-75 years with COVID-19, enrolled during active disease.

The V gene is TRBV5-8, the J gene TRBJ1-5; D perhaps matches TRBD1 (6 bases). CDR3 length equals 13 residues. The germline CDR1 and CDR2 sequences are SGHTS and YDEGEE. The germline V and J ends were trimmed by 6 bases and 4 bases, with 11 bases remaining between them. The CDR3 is CASTGQWNQPQHF. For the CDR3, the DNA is TGTGCCAGCACCGGACAGTGGAATCAGCCCCAGCATTTT.

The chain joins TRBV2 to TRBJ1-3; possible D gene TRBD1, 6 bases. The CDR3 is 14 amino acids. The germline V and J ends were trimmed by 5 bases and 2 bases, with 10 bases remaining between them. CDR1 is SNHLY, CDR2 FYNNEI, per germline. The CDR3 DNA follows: TGTGCCAGCAGTTCCGACAGGACTGGAAACACCATATATTTT. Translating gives CASSSDRTGNTIYF.

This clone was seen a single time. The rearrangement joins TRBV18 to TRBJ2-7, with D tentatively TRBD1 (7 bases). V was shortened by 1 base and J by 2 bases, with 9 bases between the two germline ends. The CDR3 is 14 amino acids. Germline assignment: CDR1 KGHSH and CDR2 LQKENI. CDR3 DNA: TGTGCCAGCTCACCACGGAGGGGGCCCTACGAGCAGTACTTC. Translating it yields CASSPRRGPYEQYF.

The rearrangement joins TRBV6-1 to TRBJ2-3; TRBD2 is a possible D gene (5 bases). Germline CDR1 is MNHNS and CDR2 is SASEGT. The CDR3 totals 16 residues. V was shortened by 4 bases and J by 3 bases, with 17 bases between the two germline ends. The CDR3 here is CASSALRRGRTDTQYF. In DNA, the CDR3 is TGTGCCAGCAGTGCTTTGAGGCGAGGGCGGACAGATACGCAGTATTTT.

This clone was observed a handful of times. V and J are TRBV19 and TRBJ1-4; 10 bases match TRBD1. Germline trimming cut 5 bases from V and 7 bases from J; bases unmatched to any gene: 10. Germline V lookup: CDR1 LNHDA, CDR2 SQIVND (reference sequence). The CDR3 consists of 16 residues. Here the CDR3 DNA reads TGTGCCAGTAGTTCATCCCGGGACAGGGGACGTGAAAAACTGTTTTTT. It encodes CASSSSRDRGREKLFF.

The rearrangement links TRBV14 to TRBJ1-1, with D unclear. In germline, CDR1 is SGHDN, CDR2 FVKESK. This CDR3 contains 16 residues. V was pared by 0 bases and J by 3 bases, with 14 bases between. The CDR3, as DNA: TGTGCCAGCAGCCAAGATGAACAGCACATACACACTGAAGCTTTCTTT. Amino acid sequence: CASSQDEQHIHTEAFF.

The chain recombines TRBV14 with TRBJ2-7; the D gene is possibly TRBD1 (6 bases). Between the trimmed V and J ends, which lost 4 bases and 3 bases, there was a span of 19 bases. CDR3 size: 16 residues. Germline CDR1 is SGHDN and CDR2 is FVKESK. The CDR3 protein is CASSPLGQGKIYEQYF. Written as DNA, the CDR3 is TGTGCCAGCAGCCCCTTGGGTCAGGGGAAAATCTACGAGCAGTACTTC.

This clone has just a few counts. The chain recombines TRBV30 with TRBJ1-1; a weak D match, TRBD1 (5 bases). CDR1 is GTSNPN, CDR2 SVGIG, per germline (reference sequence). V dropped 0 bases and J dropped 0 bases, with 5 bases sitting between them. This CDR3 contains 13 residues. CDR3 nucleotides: TGTGCCTGGAGTGTACAGGTGAACACTGAAGCTTTCTTT. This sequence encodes CAWSVQVNTEAFF.

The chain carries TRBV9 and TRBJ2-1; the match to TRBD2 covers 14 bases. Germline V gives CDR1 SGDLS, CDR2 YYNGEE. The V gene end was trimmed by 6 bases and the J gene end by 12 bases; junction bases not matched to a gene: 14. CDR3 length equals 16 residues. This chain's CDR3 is CASTALRLAGGRGQFF. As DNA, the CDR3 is TGTGCCAGCACCGCCCTTAGACTAGCGGGGGGGAGGGGGCAGTTCTTC.

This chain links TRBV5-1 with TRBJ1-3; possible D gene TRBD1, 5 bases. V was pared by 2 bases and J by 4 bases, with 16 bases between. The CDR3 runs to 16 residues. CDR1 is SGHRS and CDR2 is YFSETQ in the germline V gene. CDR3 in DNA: TGCGCCAGCAGCTTCCAGGGTATTTCACGAGGAAACACCATATATTTT. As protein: CASSFQGISRGNTIYF.

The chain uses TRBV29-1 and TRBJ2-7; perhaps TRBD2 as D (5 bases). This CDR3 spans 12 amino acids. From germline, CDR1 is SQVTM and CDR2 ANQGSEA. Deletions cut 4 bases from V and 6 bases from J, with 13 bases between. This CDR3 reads CSVGAGNSEQYF. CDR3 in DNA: TGCAGCGTTGGCGCCGGGAATAGCGAGCAGTACTTC.

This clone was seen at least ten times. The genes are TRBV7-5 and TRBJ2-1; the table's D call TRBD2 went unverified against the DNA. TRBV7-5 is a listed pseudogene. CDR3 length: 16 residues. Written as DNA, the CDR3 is TGTGTCAGAAGCTTGGCTAGCGGGGGCAACTACAATGAGCAGTTCTTC. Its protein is CVRSLASGGNYNEQFF.

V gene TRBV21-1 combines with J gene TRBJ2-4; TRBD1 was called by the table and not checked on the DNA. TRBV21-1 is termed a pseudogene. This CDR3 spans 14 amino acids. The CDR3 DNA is TGTGCCAGCAGCTTACAGGGGCTTAAAAACATTCAGTACTTC. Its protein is CASSLQGLKNIQYF.

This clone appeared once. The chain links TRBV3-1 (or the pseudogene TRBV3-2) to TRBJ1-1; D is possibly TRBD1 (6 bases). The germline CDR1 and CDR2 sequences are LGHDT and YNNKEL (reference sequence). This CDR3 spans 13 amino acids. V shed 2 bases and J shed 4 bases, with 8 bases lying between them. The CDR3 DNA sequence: TGTGCCAGCAGCCAAAGGGGGGGCACTGAAGCTTTCTTT. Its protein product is CASSQRGGTEAFF.

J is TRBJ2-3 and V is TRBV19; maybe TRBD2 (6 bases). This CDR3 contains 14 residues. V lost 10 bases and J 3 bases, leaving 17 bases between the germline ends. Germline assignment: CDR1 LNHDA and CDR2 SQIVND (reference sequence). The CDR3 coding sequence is TGTGCCACCAATAAGCCCGGGGGTACAGATACGCAGTATTTT. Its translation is CATNKPGGTDTQYF.

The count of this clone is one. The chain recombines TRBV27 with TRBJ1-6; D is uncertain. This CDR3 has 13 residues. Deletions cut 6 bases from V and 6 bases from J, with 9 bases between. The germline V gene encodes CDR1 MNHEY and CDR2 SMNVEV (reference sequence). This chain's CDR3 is CASSWALNSPLHF. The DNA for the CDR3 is TGTGCCAGCAGCTGGGCCCTTAATTCACCCCTCCACTTT.

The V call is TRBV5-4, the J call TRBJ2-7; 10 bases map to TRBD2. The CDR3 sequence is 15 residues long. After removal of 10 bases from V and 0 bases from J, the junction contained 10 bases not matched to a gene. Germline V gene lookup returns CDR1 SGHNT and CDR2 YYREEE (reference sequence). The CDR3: CAWGLAGARSYEQYF. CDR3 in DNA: TGTGCCTGGGGGCTAGCGGGGGCCCGCTCCTACGAGCAGTACTTC.

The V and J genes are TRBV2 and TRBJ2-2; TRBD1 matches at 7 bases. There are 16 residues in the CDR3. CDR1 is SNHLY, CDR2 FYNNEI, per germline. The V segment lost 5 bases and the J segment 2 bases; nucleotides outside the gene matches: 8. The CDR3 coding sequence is TGTGCCAGCAGTCGCAAACAGGGGTTTAACACCGGGGAGCTGTTTTTT. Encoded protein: CASSRKQGFNTGELFF.

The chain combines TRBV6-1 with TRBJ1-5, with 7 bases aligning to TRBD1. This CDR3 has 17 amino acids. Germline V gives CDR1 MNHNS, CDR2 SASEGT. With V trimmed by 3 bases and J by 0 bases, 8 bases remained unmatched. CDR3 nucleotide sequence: TGTGCCAGCAGTGATTTACAGGGGCCTTATAGCAATCAGCCCCAGCATTTT. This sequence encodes CASSDLQGPYSNQPQHF.

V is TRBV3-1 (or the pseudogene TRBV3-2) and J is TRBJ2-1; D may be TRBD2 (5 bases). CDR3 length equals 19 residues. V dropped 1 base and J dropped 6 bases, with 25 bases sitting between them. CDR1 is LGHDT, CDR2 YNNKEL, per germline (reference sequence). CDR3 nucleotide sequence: TGTGCCAGCAGCCAAGGCCCGGGCCCCTGGGGTTTTGGGAGCAATGAGCAGTTCTTC. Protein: CASSQGPGPWGFGSNEQFF.

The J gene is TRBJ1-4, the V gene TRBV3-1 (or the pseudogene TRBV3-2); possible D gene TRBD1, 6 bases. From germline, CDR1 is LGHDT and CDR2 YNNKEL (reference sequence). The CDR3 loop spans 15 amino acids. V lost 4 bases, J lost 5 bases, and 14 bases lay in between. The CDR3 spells CASSPRAGANEKLFF. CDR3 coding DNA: TGTGCCAGCAGCCCCCGGGCAGGGGCGAATGAAAAACTGTTTTTT.

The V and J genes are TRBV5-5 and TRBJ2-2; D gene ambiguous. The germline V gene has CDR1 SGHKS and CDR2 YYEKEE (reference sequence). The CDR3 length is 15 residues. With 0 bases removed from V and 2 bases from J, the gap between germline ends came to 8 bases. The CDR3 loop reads CASSLGQINTGELFF. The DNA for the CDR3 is TGTGCCAGCAGCTTGGGCCAGATTAACACCGGGGAGCTGTTTTTT.

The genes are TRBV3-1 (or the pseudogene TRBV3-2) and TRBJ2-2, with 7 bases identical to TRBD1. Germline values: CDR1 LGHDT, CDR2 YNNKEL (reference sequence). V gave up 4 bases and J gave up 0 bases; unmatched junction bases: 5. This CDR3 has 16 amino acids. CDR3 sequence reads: CASSRRTGANTGELFF. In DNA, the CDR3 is TGTGCCAGCAGCCGCAGAACAGGGGCGAACACCGGGGAGCTGTTTTTT.

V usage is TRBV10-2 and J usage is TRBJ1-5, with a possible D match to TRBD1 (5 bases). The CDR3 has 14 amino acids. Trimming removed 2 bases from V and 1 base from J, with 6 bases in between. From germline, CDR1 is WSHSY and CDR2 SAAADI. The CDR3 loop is CASSENRSNQPQHF. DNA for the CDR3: TGCGCCAGCAGTGAGAACAGGAGCAATCAGCCCCAGCATTTT.

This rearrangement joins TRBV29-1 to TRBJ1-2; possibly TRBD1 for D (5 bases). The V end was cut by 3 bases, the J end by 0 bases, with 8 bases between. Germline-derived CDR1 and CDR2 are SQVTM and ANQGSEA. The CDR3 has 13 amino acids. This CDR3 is CSVEQGPNYGYTF. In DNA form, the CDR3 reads TGCAGCGTTGAGCAGGGTCCTAACTATGGCTACACCTTC.

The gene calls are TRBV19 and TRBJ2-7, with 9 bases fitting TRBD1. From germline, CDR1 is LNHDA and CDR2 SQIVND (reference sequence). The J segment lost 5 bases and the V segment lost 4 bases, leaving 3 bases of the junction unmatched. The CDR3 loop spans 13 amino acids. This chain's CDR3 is CASSKGDRDEQYF. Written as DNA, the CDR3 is TGTGCCAGTAGTAAGGGGGACAGGGACGAGCAGTACTTC.

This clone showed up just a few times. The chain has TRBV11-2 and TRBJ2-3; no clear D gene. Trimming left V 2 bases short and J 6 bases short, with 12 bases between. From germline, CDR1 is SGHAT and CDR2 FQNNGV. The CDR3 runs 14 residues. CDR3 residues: CASSLSAGWDTQYF. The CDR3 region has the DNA TGTGCCAGCAGCTTATCGGCCGGGTGGGATACGCAGTATTTT.

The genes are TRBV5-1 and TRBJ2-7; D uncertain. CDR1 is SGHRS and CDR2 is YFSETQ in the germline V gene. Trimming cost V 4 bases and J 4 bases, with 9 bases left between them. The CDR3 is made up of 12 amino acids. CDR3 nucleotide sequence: TGCGCCAGCAGCCTCGAACATTACGAGCAGTACTTC. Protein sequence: CASSLEHYEQYF.

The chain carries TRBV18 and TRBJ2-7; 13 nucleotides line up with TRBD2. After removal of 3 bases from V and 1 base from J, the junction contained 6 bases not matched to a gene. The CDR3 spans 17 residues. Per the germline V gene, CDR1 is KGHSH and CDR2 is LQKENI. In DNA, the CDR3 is TGTGCCAGCTCACCCCTCGGACTAGCGGGGGTGTCCTACGAGCAGTACTTC. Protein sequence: CASSPLGLAGVSYEQYF.

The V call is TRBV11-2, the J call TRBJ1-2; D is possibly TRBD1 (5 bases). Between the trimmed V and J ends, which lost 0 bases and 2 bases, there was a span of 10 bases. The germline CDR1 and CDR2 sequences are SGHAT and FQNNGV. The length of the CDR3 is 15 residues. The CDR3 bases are TGTGCCAGCAGCTTAGACAGGGTAGGCAACTATGGCTACACCTTC. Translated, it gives CASSLDRVGNYGYTF.

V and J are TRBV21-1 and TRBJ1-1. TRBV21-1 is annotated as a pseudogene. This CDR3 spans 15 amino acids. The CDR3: CASSKGSGGVTEAFF. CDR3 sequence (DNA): TGTGCCAGCAGCAAAGGTTCGGGGGGAGTCACTGAAGCTTTCTTT.